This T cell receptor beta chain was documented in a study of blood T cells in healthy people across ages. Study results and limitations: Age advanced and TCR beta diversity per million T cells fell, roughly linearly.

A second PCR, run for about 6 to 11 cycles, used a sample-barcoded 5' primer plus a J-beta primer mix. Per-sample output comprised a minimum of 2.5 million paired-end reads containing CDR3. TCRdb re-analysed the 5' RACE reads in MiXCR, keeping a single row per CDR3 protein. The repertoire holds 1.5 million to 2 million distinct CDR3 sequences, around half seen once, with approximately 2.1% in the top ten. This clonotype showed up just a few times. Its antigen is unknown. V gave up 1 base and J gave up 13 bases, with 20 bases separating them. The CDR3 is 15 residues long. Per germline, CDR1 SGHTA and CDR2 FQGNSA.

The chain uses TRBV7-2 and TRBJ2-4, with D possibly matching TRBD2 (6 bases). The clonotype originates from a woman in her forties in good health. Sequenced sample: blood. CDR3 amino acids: CASSLVGQDPREQYF. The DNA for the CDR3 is TGTGCCAGCAGCTTAGTGGGGCAGGACCCACGGGAGCAGTACTTC.